The next 14 T cell receptor beta chains were all read from a single sample in a study of shared clonotypes between healthy human individuals. Repertoires were generated with immunoSEQ multiplex PCR, while TCRdb's copy carries only in-frame clones and drops some. The sample has nearly 750,000 clones, about two thirds seen once. The sequenced sample was memory CD4+ T cells sorted from blood. Subset meaning: CD45RA-negative fraction. The receptor set was obtained from a woman aged 25 to 39 in good health.

The chain is built from TRBV27 and TRBJ2-1, with TRBD2 matching 13 bases. V lost 6 bases and J lost 9; bases outside the gene matches: 11. The germline V gene encodes CDR1 MNHEY and CDR2 SMNVEV (reference sequence). The CDR3 length is 16 residues. This CDR3 is CASRRTSGSGTGEQFF. The CDR3 region has the DNA TGTGCCAGCAGAAGGACTAGCGGGAGTGGTACAGGTGAGCAGTTCTTC.

The J gene is TRBJ2-7, the V gene TRBV2; 7 bases map to TRBD1. The CDR3 extends over 15 amino acids. J was trimmed by 2 bases and V by 3 bases; bases with no gene match: 7. Germline CDR1 and CDR2: SNHLY and FYNNEI. The CDR3 sequence: CASSDAQGDAYEQYF. CDR3 DNA sequence: TGTGCCAGCAGTGACGCCCAGGGGGATGCCTACGAGCAGTACTTC. The full variable domain, in which reference TRBV2 and TRBJ2-7 provide the parts outside the CDR3, is EPEVTQTPSHQVTQMGQEVILRCVPISNHLYFYWYRQILGQKVEFLVSFYNNEISEKSEIFDDQFSVERPDGSNFTLKIRSTKLEDSAMYFCASSDAQGDAYEQYFGPGTRLTVT.

The sample holds one count of this clone. This chain uses TRBV5-1 with TRBJ1-2; no firm D call. The CDR3 covers 16 residues. Germline-derived CDR1 and CDR2 are SGHRS and YFSETQ. The V gene lost 1 base and the J gene lost 3 bases, with 16 bases spanning the gap. CDR3 protein: CASSLSLGSGDYGYTF. The CDR3 DNA reads as TGCGCCAGCAGCTTGTCTCTAGGGTCAGGCGACTATGGCTACACCTTC. The complete variable domain, with remaining parts taken from reference TRBV5-1 and TRBJ1-2, reads KAGVTQTPRYLIKTRGQQVTLSCSPISGHRSVSWYQQTPGQGLQFLFEYFSETQRNKGNFPGRFSGRQFSNSRSEMNVSTLELGDSALYLCASSLSLGSGDYGYTFGSGTRLTVV.

This sequence joins TRBV6-5 and TRBJ2-1, with unresolved D. There are 14 residues in the CDR3. With 6 bases removed from V and 8 bases from J, the gap between germline ends came to 17 bases. Germline V CDR1 and CDR2: MNHEY, SVGAGI. Written as DNA, the CDR3 is TGTGCCAGCAGCCCGAGACTCATTACACATGAGCAGTTCTTC. Amino acid sequence: CASSPRLITHEQFF.

Comments on this clone: This sample also contains other DNA sequences that code for the same CDR3. This rearrangement joins TRBV5-4 to TRBJ2-5; D uncertain. The CDR3 totals 13 residues. Germline CDR1 and CDR2: SGHNT and YYREEE (reference sequence). The V end lost 4 bases, the J end lost 1 base, and 8 bases lay between the germline ends. The CDR3 DNA reads TGTGCCAGCAGCCTCGAATCCCAAGAGACCCAGTACTTC. Translating it yields CASSLESQETQYF.

The chain combines TRBV27 with TRBJ2-7; no reliable D call. V shed 3 bases and J shed 2 bases, with 14 bases lying between them. Germline loops: CDR1 MNHEY, CDR2 SMNVEV (reference sequence). The CDR3 is 15 residues long. The CDR3: CASSFHWSRAYEQYF. The CDR3 coding sequence is TGTGCCAGCAGTTTCCACTGGAGTCGCGCCTACGAGCAGTACTTC.

The chain employs TRBV6-5 and TRBJ1-1; D gene ambiguous. This CDR3 region has 12 residues. Germline CDR1 MNHEY, CDR2 SVGAGI. V lost 6 bases and J 5 bases, leaving 10 bases between the germline ends. The CDR3 DNA reads TGTGCCAGCAGGGACTCATGGACTGAAGCTTTCTTT. This translates into CASRDSWTEAFF.

With regard to this clone: The same CDR3 can be traced to other DNA sequences in this sample. V usage is TRBV28 and J usage is TRBJ2-6; 10 positions match TRBD1. The CDR3 has 15 amino acids. Trimming cost V 5 bases and J 4 bases; bases outside gene matches: 2. Germline V gene sequence: CDR1 MDHEN, CDR2 SYDVKM. CDR3 residues: CASSGTGAGANVLTF. CDR3 DNA: TGTGCCAGCAGTGGGACAGGGGCAGGGGCCAACGTCCTGACTTTC.

V is TRBV27 and J is TRBJ1-4, with TRBD1 matching over 7 bases. This CDR3 contains 14 residues. Per the germline V gene, CDR1 is MNHEY and CDR2 is SMNVEV (reference sequence). The trim removed 8 bases at V and 0 bases at J, leaving 3 bases unmatched. For the CDR3, the DNA is TGTGCCAGCCGGGACAGTGCAACTAATGAAAAACTGTTTTTT. Its protein product is CASRDSATNEKLFF.

This CDR3 is CASTLRTGNTEAFF. The CDR3 bases are TGTGCCAGTACGTTGCGGACAGGGAACACTGAAGCTTTCTTT. The V call is TRBV19, the J call TRBJ1-1; 7 bases are shared with TRBD1. The CDR3 length is 14 residues. The trim removed 7 bases at V and 1 base at J, leaving 6 bases unmatched. Per the germline V gene, CDR1 is LNHDA and CDR2 is SQIVND (reference sequence).

The chain uses TRBV19 and TRBJ1-1, with D possibly being TRBD1 (6 bases). Trimming pared 5 bases from V and 4 bases from J, leaving 17 bases between. Germline loops: CDR1 LNHDA, CDR2 SQIVND (reference sequence). This CDR3 region has 15 residues. This chain's CDR3 is CASSAPGALGTEAFF. Here the CDR3 DNA reads TGTGCCAGTAGTGCGCCGGGGGCGCTGGGCACTGAAGCTTTCTTT.

The gene calls are TRBV4-1 and TRBJ2-1, with TRBD2 identical over 12 bases. The CDR3 covers 18 residues. Trimming took 1 base from V and 5 from J; bases not matched to a gene: 9. CDR1 and CDR2 (germline): MGHRA, YSYEKL. Here the CDR3 reads CASSQGLAGGGANNEQFF. In DNA form, the CDR3 reads TGCGCCAGCAGCCAAGGCCTAGCGGGAGGGGGGGCCAACAATGAGCAGTTCTTC.

The chain uses TRBV29-1 and TRBJ2-5; D might be TRBD1 (5 bases). V dropped 6 bases and J dropped 5 bases, with 16 bases sitting between them. The CDR3 is made up of 13 amino acids. Germline CDR1 reads SQVTM; CDR2 reads ANQGSEA. The CDR3 protein is CSVRGHQRETQYF. The CDR3 region has the DNA TGCAGCGTGAGAGGACATCAGAGGGAGACCCAGTACTTC.

The rearrangement joins TRBV7-9 to TRBJ1-2; 10 bases map to TRBD1. This CDR3 is built from 15 residues. Germline-derived CDR1 and CDR2 are SEHNR and FQNEAQ (reference sequence). The junction had 6 bases not matched to a gene; V was cut back by 4 bases and J by 4 bases. In DNA form, the CDR3 reads TGTGCCAGCAGCTCCGGACAGGGGGAAATCTATGGCTACACCTTC. The encoded protein is CASSSGQGEIYGYTF.